Listed here is a single T cell receptor (beta chain). Its antigen is unidentified. This sample was taken from a study of cytomegalovirus exposure and HLA in healthy donors. The wider study: Earlier results showed 120 million or so unique TCR beta sequences derived from some 190 million T cells.

Points from the study as a whole: Certain indistinguishable V segments, among them TRBV6-2 and TRBV6-3, were excluded. Prior analysis indicated that the majority of TCR beta V segments exhibited productivity approximately 90% or approximately 30% of the time.

V lost 4 bases, J lost 2 bases, and 3 bases lay in between. CDR1 is SGHRS and CDR2 is YFSETQ in the germline V gene. This CDR3 has 11 amino acids. The PCR contained 60 Vbeta and 13 Jbeta primers. Generated by immunoSEQ multiplex PCR, the TCRdb table keeps only in-frame clones and is missing some. The data show over 200,000 clones, about 83% seen once. Sequencing was carried out using PBMCs. The chain carries TRBV5-1 and TRBJ2-5; D uncertain. The clonotype was recovered from a human donor in good health. CDR3 DNA: TGCGCCAGCAGCCAACAAGAGACCCAGTACTTC. Translation gives CASSQQETQYF.